These T cell receptor beta chains were read from a single sample in a study of blood T cell repertoires in COVID-19. The assay was immunoSEQ multiplex PCR, and TCRdb's table has in-frame clones only and misses some. The sample includes about 190,000 clones, 80% seen only once; the top ten take around 6.9%. The sequencing input was peripheral blood. The receptors derive from a man in his fifties or sixties with acute or convalescent COVID-19. Each CDR3 is given with its conserved first and last residue. A D gene is named only where the DNA matches it firmly. Size is stated for part of the rows, as once, few or many counts, or as a class when the clone is expanded.

CDR3 DNA: TGTGCCAGCAGCGGAAGGACTAGCGGTCTGGGGTACGAGCAGTACTTC; CDR3 protein: CASSGRTSGLGYEQYF; D gene: TRBD2; V gene: TRBV7-2; clone size: -; J gene: TRBJ2-7
CDR3 DNA: TGCGCCAGCAGCTTGCGACAGGAGGAAGGTACGCAGTATTTT; CDR3 protein: CASSLRQEEGTQYF; D gene: -; V gene: TRBV5-1; clone size: -; J gene: TRBJ2-3
CDR3 DNA: TGTGCCACCAGGAAAGAGGCGATCTTAGATACGCAGTATTTT; CDR3 protein: CATRKEAILDTQYF; D gene: -; V gene: TRBV6-5; clone size: -; J gene: TRBJ2-3
CDR3 DNA: TGTGCCAGCAGTTACTCGAGACAGGGGAATGGCTACACCTTC; CDR3 protein: CASSYSRQGNGYTF; D gene: TRBD1; V gene: TRBV6-5; clone size: -; J gene: TRBJ1-2
CDR3 DNA: TGTGCCATCAGTACATCTGAGAACACTGAAGCTTTCTTT; CDR3 protein: CAISTSENTEAFF; D gene: -; V gene: TRBV10-3; clone size: -; J gene: TRBJ1-1
CDR3 DNA: TGTGCCAGCAGCGGGAGTTCGGGGGGCCCCTACAATGAGCAGTTCTTC; CDR3 protein: CASSGSSGGPYNEQFF; D gene: -; V gene: TRBV7-2; clone size: -; J gene: TRBJ2-1
CDR3 DNA: TGTGCTAGCAGCTTAGACAGGGGGCTTTCTGGAAACACCATATATTTT; CDR3 protein: CASSLDRGLSGNTIYF; D gene: TRBD1; V gene: TRBV7-7; clone size: -; J gene: TRBJ1-3
CDR3 DNA: TGTGCCTGGAGATTAATGGGACAGGCAAACAATGAGCAGTTCTTC; CDR3 protein: CAWRLMGQANNEQFF; D gene: TRBD1; V gene: TRBV30; clone size: once; J gene: TRBJ2-1
CDR3 DNA: TGTGCCAGCAGCGGGGGACAGTATAATTCACCCCTCCACTTT; CDR3 protein: CASSGGQYNSPLHF; D gene: TRBD1; V gene: TRBV7-9; clone size: -; J gene: TRBJ1-6
CDR3 DNA: TGTGCCAGCAGTGAAAGACAGGGGGCTTACTATGGCTACACCTTC; CDR3 protein: CASSERQGAYYGYTF; D gene: TRBD1; V gene: TRBV2; clone size: -; J gene: TRBJ1-2
CDR3 DNA: TGTGCCACCAGCAGAACAGGGGACAGTGGCTACACCTTC; CDR3 protein: CATSRTGDSGYTF; D gene: TRBD1; V gene: TRBV15; clone size: -; J gene: TRBJ1-2
CDR3 DNA: TGTGCCAGCAGCTTGTCCGGGAGCTCCTACAATGAGCAGTTCTTC; CDR3 protein: CASSLSGSSYNEQFF; D gene: -; V gene: TRBV5-5; clone size: few; J gene: TRBJ2-1
CDR3 DNA: TGTGCCAGCAGTGTCCGGGGACTAGCGGGCTGGGGGGGATACAATGAGCAGTTCTTC; CDR3 protein: CASSVRGLAGWGGYNEQFF; D gene: TRBD2; V gene: TRBV7-9; clone size: -; J gene: TRBJ2-1
CDR3 DNA: TGTGCCAGCAGCGCCCCCCGAGAGTCCCATGAGCAGTTCTTC; CDR3 protein: CASSAPRESHEQFF; D gene: -; V gene: TRBV9; clone size: -; J gene: TRBJ2-1
CDR3 DNA: TGTGCCAGCAGCTACAGGACAAGGGGTGGAAATGAGCAGTTCTTC; CDR3 protein: CASSYRTRGGNEQFF; D gene: -; V gene: TRBV11-3; clone size: -; J gene: TRBJ2-1
CDR3 DNA: TGCGCCAGCAGCCAAGAGAGATATCAGCCCCAGCATTTT; CDR3 protein: CASSQERYQPQHF; D gene: -; V gene: TRBV4-3; clone size: few; J gene: TRBJ1-5
CDR3 DNA: TGCGCCAGCAGCTTGTCTCTATCCTCCTACAATGAGCAGTTCTTC; CDR3 protein: CASSLSLSSYNEQFF; D gene: -; V gene: TRBV5-1; clone size: -; J gene: TRBJ2-1
CDR3 DNA: TGTGCCAGCACTCAGGGCCCGAACACTGAAGCTTTCTTT; CDR3 protein: CASTQGPNTEAFF; D gene: -; V gene: TRBV2; clone size: -; J gene: TRBJ1-1
CDR3 DNA: TGTGCCAGCAGCCAAGAACTAGCGCCGGGGGAGACCCAGTACTTC; CDR3 protein: CASSQELAPGETQYF; D gene: TRBD2; V gene: TRBV3-1/TRBV3-2; clone size: -; J gene: TRBJ2-5
CDR3 DNA: TGTGCCAGCAGTGACGCGACCTCGGGGGACACTGAAGCTTTCTTT; CDR3 protein: CASSDATSGDTEAFF; D gene: -; V gene: TRBV25-1; clone size: -; J gene: TRBJ1-1
CDR3 DNA: TGCGCCAGCAGCCAAGAATCCCAGCGGGAGCTATTTGAGACCCAGTACTTC; CDR3 protein: CASSQESQRELFETQYF; D gene: TRBD2; V gene: TRBV4-1; clone size: -; J gene: TRBJ2-5
CDR3 DNA: TGCAGCGTTGGCCTAGCGGCGAACACCGGGGAGCTGTTTTTT; CDR3 protein: CSVGLAANTGELFF; D gene: TRBD2; V gene: TRBV29-1; clone size: -; J gene: TRBJ2-2
CDR3 DNA: TGCGCCAGCAGCCAAGTACAGGGATGGCCGCGTGGCAATCAGCCCCAGCATTTT; CDR3 protein: CASSQVQGWPRGNQPQHF; D gene: -; V gene: TRBV4-1; clone size: -; J gene: TRBJ1-5
CDR3 DNA: TGTGCCACCAGCAGAGATGGGACTAGTTTTGATGAGCAGTTCTTC; CDR3 protein: CATSRDGTSFDEQFF; D gene: TRBD2; V gene: TRBV15; clone size: once; J gene: TRBJ2-1
CDR3 DNA: TGTGCCAGCAGCAAAGGGGGACAGGGGGCCACTGAAGCTTTCTTT; CDR3 protein: CASSKGGQGATEAFF; D gene: -; V gene: TRBV21-1; clone size: -; J gene: TRBJ1-1
CDR3 DNA: TGTGCCAGCTCATCAGGACAGCCGAACACTGAAGCTTTCTTT; CDR3 protein: CASSSGQPNTEAFF; D gene: -; V gene: TRBV18; clone size: few; J gene: TRBJ1-1
CDR3 DNA: TGTGCCAGCAGTTACTCGGCGGGGCGGACCGGGGAGCTGTTTTTT; CDR3 protein: CASSYSAGRTGELFF; D gene: -; V gene: TRBV6-2/TRBV6-3; clone size: -; J gene: TRBJ2-2
CDR3 DNA: TGTGCCAGCAGCCAACACACCGGGACAGATAATTCACCCCTCCACTTT; CDR3 protein: CASSQHTGTDNSPLHF; D gene: TRBD1; V gene: TRBV14; clone size: few; J gene: TRBJ1-6
CDR3 DNA: TGTGCCAGCAGTTACGGTAGAGCGGGGGCTCAAGATACGCAGTATTTT; CDR3 protein: CASSYGRAGAQDTQYF; D gene: TRBD2; V gene: TRBV6-2/TRBV6-3; clone size: -; J gene: TRBJ2-3
CDR3 DNA: TGTGCCAGCAACTTACAGGGGGTAGGCAATCAGCCCCAGCATTTT; CDR3 protein: CASNLQGVGNQPQHF; D gene: TRBD1; V gene: TRBV6-5; clone size: -; J gene: TRBJ1-5
CDR3 DNA: TGTGCCAGCAGTTTTACGGGGGATACGCAGTATTTT; CDR3 protein: CASSFTGDTQYF; D gene: -; V gene: TRBV12-3/TRBV12-4; clone size: -; J gene: TRBJ2-3
CDR3 DNA: TGTGCCAGCAGCGTGGAGGTAGCGGGGGGGCGAGCCGGGGAGCTGTTTTTT; CDR3 protein: CASSVEVAGGRAGELFF; D gene: TRBD2; V gene: TRBV5-4; clone size: -; J gene: TRBJ2-2
CDR3 DNA: TGTGCCAGCAGCTTAGCCGGTTTCGTCGCCCCCACAGATACGCAGTATTTT; CDR3 protein: CASSLAGFVAPTDTQYF; D gene: -; V gene: TRBV7-9; clone size: -; J gene: TRBJ2-3
CDR3 DNA: TGTGCCAGCAGCTCGCCGGGACAGAGCTACAATGAGCAGTTCTTC; CDR3 protein: CASSSPGQSYNEQFF; D gene: TRBD1; V gene: TRBV7-9; clone size: -; J gene: TRBJ2-1
CDR3 DNA: TGTGCCAGCAGCCCTGGTCGGACAGCTGGAAACACCATATATTTT; CDR3 protein: CASSPGRTAGNTIYF; D gene: -; V gene: TRBV14; clone size: -; J gene: TRBJ1-3
CDR3 DNA: TGCGCCAGCAGCTTGGGAGGACTAGCGGATGAGGGAAACATTCAGTACTTC; CDR3 protein: CASSLGGLADEGNIQYF; D gene: TRBD2; V gene: TRBV5-1; clone size: -; J gene: TRBJ2-4
CDR3 DNA: TGTGCCAGCAGCTTAGTCCCCGGACAGGGGGCCTATGGCTACACCTTC; CDR3 protein: CASSLVPGQGAYGYTF; D gene: TRBD1; V gene: TRBV7-2; clone size: -; J gene: TRBJ1-2